This T cell receptor (beta chain) was captured in a study of T cell responses to AZD1222 COVID-19 vaccine. Some clones are missing from TCRdb's copy, which holds only in-frame ones; the method was immunoSEQ multiplex PCR. The sample has roughly 100,000 clones; 70% to 85% are singletons. Findings and limits, study-wide: White British people made up most donors, females outnumbered males, and clonal diversity was possibly underestimated. The study found vaccine-associated CD4 TCRs spanning spike, dominant at 160-218 and 743-854.

V was trimmed by 0 bases and J by 0 bases, leaving 20 bases between them. CDR1 is SGHNT and CDR2 is YENEEA in the germline V gene. The CDR3 loop spans 19 amino acids. To note about this clone: Its antigen is as yet unknown.

This sample comprised peripheral blood, obtained 28 days after the second AZD1222 dose. The receptor comes from an adult who received the AZD1222 COVID-19 vaccine. The chain combines TRBV11-3 with TRBJ1-1; no clear D gene. The CDR3 DNA reads TGTGCCAGCAGCTTAGACGCCCCACAAACTCGTCCGATGAACACTGAAGCTTTCTTT. This translates into CASSLDAPQTRPMNTEAFF. The variable domain in full, completed from reference TRBV11-3 and TRBJ1-1, reads EAGVVQSPRYKIIEKKQPVAFWCNPISGHNTLYWYLQNLGQGPELLIRYENEEAVDDSQLPKDRFSAERLKGVDSTLKIQPAELGDSAVYLCASSLDAPQTRPMNTEAFFGQGTRLTVV.